The clone carrying this T cell receptor (beta chain) has only a few counts. Its target is not known. The TCR alpha and TCR beta cDNA libraries, bearing sample barcodes and UMIs, were generated by 5'RACE using constant-segment primers. MiXCR, applied by TCRdb to the 5' RACE reads, yields one record per CDR3 protein. The table records some 48,000 distinct CDR3 sequences, 25% to 30% of them present only once. These data are taken from a study of T-cell memory formation after mild COVID-19. Study summary: In these data, TCR clusters were largely donor specific. Study-wide findings and caveats: Day 37-peaking second-wave clones had unconfirmed SARS-CoV-2 specificity. Contracting CD8+ clones were enriched in EMRA, CD4+ mainly in CM and EM.

Trimming cost V 8 bases and J 3 bases; bases outside gene matches: 1. Per the germline V gene, CDR1 is SGHAT and CDR2 is FQNNGV. The CDR3 is made up of 13 amino acids. The specimen was PBMCs or a T cell subset sorted from them (not recorded which). The chain employs TRBV11-2 and TRBJ2-1; 10 bases match TRBD2. This receptor was identified in a young man who had mild COVID-19 (a few samples of this study predate the infection). Cell type and time point are not known. CDR3 amino acids: CASLAGDYNEQFF. The CDR3 bases are TGTGCCAGCCTAGCGGGGGACTACAATGAGCAGTTCTTC.